The sequence of this T cell receptor (beta chain) was determined in a study of cytomegalovirus exposure and HLA in healthy donors. The primer mix had 60 Vbeta and 13 Jbeta primers. As handled by the study authors: Counted up in a later analysis, unique TCR beta chains came to about 83 million, with about 9.9 million shared. The assay was immunoSEQ multiplex PCR, and TCRdb's table has in-frame clones only and misses some. V, J and clone size reflect that table, while D and trimming were determined from the DNA. The table has 100,000 to 150,000 clones, roughly 80% seen once. Trimming shortened V by 0 bases and J by 3 bases, and 6 bases separated the two germline ends. This CDR3 is 13 amino acids long. CDR1 is SGHVS, CDR2 FQNEAQ, per germline. Points on this clone: The antigen is undetermined. Other DNA sequences within the sample encode an identical CDR3.

General study findings and limits: Productive rates of about 87% or about 30% were seen for most TCR beta V segments in an earlier analysis. There were a few CMV-associated chains whose specificity for CMV antigens was confirmed in vitro. Diagnosis of cytomegalovirus status made by the classifier reportedly showed high specificity and sensitivity.

The sample taken for sequencing was PBMCs. V is TRBV7-8 and J is TRBJ2-7; D gene uncertain. The source is a young man in good health and CMV-seronegative. The CDR3 here is CASSLASSYEQYF. The DNA of the CDR3 is TGTGCCAGCAGCTTAGCGTCCAGCTACGAGCAGTACTTC.